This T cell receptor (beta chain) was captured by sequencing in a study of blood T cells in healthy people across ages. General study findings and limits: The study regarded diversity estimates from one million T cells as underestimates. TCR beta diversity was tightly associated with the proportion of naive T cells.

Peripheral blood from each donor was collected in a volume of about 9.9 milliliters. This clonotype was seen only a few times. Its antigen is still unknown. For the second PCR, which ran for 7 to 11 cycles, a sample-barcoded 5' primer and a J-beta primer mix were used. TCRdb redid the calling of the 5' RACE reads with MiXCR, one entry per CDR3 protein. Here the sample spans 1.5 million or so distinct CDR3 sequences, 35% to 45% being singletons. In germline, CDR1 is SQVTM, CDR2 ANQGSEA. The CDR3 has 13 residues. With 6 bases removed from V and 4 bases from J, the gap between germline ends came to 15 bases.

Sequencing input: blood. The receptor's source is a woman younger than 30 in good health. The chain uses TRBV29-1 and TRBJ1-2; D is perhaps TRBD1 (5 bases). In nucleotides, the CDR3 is TGCAGCGTACGGGACCAGTGGTCCTATGGCTACACCTTC. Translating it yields CSVRDQWSYGYTF.